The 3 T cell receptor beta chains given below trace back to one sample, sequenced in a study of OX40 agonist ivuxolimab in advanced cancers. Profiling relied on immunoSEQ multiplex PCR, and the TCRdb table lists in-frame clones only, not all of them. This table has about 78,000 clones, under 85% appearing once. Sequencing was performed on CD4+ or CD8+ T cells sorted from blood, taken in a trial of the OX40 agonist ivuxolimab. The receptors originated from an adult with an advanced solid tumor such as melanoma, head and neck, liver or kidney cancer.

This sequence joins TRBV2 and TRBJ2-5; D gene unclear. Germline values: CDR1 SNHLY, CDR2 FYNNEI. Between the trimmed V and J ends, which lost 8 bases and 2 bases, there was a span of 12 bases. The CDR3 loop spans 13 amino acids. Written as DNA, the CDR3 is TGTGCCAGCTCCCTGACCAGACAAGAGACCCAGTACTTC. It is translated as CASSLTRQETQYF.

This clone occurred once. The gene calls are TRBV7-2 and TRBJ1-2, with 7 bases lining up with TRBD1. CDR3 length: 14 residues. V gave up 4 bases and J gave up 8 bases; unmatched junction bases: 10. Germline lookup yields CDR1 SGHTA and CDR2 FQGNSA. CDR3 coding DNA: TGTGCCAGCAGCTCCCAACGGGACAGTTACGGCTACACCTTC. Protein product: CASSSQRDSYGYTF.

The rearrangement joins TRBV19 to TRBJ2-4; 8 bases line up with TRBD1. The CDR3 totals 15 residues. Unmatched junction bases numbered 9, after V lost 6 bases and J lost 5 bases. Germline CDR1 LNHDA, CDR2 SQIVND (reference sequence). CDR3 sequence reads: CASRPGGFGENIQYF. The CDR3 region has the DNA TGTGCCAGTAGGCCAGGGGGCTTCGGGGAAAACATTCAGTACTTC.